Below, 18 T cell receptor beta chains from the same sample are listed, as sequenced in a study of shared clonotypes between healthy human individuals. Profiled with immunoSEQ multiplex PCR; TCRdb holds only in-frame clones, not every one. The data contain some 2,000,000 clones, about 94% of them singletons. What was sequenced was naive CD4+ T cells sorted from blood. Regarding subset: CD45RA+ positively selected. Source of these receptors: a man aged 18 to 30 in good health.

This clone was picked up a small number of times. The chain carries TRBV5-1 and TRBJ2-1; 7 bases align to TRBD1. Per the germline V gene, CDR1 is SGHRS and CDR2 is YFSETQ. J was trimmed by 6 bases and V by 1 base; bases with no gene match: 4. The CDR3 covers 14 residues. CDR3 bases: TGCGCCAGCAGCTTGATAGGGGGCATCAATGAGCAGTTCTTC. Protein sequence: CASSLIGGINEQFF.

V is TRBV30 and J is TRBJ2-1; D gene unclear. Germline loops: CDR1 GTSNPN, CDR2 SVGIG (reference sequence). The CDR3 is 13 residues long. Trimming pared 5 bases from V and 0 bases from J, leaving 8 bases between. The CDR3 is CAWQRSSYNEQFF. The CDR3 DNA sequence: TGTGCCTGGCAGAGGAGCTCCTACAATGAGCAGTTCTTC.

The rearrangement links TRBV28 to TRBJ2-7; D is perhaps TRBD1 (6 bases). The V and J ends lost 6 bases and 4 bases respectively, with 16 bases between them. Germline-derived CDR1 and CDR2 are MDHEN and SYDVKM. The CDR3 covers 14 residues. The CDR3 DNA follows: TGTGCCAGCAGCCTCACCGGGACATTTTACGAGCAGTACTTC. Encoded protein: CASSLTGTFYEQYF.

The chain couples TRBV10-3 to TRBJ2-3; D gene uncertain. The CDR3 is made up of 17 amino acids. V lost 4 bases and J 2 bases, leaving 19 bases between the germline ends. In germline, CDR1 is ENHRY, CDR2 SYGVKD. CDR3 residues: CAISGAPGGWYTDTQYF. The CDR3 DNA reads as TGTGCCATCAGTGGGGCTCCCGGCGGTTGGTACACAGATACGCAGTATTTT.

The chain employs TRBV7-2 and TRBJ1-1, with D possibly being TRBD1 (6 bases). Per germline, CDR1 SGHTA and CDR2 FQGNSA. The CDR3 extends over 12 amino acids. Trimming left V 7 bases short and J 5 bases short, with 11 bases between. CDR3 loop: CASTRQGTEAFF. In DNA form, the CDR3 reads TGTGCCAGCACCCGTCAGGGGACTGAAGCTTTCTTT.

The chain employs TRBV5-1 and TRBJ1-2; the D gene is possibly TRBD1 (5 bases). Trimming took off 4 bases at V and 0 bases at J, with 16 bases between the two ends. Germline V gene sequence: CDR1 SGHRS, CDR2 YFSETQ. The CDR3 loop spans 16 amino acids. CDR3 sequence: CASSLNRDVPNYGYTF. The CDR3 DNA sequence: TGCGCCAGCAGCCTAAACCGGGACGTCCCTAACTATGGCTACACCTTC.

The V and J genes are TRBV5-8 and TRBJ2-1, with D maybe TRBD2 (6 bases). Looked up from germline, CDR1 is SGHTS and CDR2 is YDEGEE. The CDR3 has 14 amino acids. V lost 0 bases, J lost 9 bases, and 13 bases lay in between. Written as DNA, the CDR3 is TGTGCCAGCAGCTTGGCCGGGGGTCGGTTTGAGCAGTTCTTC. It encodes CASSLAGGRFEQFF.

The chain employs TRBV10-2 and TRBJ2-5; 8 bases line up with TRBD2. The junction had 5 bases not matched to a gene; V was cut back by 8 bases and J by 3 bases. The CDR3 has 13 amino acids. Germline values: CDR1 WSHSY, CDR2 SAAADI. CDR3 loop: CASATSAKETQYF. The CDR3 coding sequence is TGCGCCAGCGCGACTAGCGCTAAAGAGACCCAGTACTTC.

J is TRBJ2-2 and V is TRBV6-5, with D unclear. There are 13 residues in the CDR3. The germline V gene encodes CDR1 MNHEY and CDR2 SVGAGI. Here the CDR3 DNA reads TGTGCGAGCCTCGCGGCATCCACCGGGGAGCTGTTTTTT. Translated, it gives CASLAASTGELFF.

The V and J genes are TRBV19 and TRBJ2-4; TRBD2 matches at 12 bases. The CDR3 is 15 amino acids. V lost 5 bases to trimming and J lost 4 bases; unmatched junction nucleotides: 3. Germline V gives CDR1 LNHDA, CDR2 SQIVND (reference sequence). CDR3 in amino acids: CASSRTSGMKNIQYF. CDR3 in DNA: TGTGCCAGTAGTCGGACTAGCGGGATGAAAAACATTCAGTACTTC.

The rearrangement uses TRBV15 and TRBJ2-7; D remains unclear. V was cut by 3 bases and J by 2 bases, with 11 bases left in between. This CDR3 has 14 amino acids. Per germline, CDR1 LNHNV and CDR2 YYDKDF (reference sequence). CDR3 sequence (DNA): TGTGCCACCAGCAGGGCAGTCGCGGCCTACGAGCAGTACTTC. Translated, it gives CATSRAVAAYEQYF.

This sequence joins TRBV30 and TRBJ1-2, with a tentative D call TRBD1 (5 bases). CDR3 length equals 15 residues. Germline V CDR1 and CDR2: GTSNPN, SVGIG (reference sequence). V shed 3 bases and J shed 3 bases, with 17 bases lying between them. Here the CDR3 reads CAWSGAAGLYYGYTF. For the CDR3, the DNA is TGTGCCTGGAGCGGGGCGGCGGGGCTGTACTATGGCTACACCTTC.

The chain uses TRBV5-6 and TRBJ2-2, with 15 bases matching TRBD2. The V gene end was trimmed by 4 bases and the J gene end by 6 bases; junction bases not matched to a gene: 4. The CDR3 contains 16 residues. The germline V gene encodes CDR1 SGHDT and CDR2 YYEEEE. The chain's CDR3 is CASSTGLAGGAGELFF. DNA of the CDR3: TGTGCCAGCAGCACGGGACTAGCGGGAGGAGCCGGGGAGCTGTTTTTT.

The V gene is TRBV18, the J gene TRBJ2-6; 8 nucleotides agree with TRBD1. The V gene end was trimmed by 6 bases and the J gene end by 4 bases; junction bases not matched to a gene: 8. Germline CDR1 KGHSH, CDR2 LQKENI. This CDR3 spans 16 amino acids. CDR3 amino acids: CASSQPGGSGANVLTF. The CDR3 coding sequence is TGTGCCAGCTCCCAACCAGGGGGCTCCGGGGCCAACGTCCTGACTTTC.

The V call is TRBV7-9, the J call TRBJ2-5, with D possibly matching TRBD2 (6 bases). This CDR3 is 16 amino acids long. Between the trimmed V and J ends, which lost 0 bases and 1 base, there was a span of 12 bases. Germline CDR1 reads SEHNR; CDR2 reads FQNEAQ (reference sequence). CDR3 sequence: CASSLASGFPQETQYF. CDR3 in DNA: TGTGCCAGCAGCTTAGCCAGCGGGTTTCCCCAAGAGACCCAGTACTTC.

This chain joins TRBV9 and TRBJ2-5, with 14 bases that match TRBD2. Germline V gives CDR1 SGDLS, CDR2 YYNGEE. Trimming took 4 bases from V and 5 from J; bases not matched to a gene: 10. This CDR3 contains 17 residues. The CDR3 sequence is CASSPGTSGGRGETQYF. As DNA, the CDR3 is TGTGCCAGCAGCCCGGGGACTAGCGGGGGTCGAGGGGAGACCCAGTACTTC.

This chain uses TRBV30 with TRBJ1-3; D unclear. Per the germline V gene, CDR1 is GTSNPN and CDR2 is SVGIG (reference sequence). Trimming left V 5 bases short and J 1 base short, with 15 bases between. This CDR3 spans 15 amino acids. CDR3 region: CAWGRVLGSGNTIYF. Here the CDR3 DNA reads TGTGCCTGGGGCCGGGTCCTAGGGTCTGGAAACACCATATATTTT.

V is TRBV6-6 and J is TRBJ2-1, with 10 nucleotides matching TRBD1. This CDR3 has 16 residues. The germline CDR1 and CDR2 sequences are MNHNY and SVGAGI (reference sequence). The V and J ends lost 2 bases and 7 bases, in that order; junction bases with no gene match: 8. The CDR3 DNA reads TGTGCCAGCAGTTACAGCCGGGACAGGGGCTCTAATGAGCAGTTCTTC. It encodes CASSYSRDRGSNEQFF.